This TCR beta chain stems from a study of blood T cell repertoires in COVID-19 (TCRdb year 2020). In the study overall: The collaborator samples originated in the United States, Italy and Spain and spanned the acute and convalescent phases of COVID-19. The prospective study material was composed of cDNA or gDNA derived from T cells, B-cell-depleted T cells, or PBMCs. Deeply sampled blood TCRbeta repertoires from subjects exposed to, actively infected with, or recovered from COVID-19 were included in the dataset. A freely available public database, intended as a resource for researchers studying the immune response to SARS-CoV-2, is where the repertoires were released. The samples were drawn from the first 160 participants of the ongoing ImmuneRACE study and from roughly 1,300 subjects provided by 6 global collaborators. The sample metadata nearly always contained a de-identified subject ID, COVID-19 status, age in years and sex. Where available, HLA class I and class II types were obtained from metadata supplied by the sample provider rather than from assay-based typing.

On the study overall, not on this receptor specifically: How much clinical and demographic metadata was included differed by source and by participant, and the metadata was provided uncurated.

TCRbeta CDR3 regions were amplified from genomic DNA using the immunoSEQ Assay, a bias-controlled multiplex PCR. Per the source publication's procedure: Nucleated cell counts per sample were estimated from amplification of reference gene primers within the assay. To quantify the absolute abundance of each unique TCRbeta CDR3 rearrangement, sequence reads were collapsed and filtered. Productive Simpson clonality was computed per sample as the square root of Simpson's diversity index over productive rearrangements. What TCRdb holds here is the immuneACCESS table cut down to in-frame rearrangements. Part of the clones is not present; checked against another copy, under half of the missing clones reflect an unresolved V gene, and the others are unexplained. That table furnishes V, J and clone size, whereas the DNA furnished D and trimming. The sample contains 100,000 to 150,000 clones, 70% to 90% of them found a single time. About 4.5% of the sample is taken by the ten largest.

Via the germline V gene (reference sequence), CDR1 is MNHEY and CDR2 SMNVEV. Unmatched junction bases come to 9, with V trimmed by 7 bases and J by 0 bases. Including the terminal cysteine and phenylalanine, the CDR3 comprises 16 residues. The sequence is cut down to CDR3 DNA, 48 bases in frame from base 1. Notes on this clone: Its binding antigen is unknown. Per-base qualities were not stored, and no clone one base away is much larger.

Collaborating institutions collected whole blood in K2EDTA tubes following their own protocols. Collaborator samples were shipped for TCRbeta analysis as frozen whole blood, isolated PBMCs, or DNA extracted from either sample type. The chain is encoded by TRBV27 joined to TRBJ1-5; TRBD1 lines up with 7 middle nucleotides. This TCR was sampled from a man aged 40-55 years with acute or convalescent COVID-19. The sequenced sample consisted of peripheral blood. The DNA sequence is TGTGCCAGCATGAATCCCCGACAGGGTAGCAATCAGCCCCAGCATTTT. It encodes CASMNPRQGSNQPQHF.